This passage covers 27 T cell receptor beta chains from one sample sequenced in a study of blood T cell repertoires in COVID-19. Libraries were prepared by immunoSEQ multiplex PCR; TCRdb keeps only in-frame clonotypes and omits some of them. Of tens of thousands of clones in the sample, 65% to 90% were seen once. Material for sequencing was peripheral blood. Every receptor here comes from a man aged 40-49 years with acute or convalescent COVID-19.

This chain links TRBV7-9 with TRBJ1-1, with TRBD1 matching over 7 bases. The length of the CDR3 is 14 residues. Germline CDR1 reads SEHNR; CDR2 reads FQNEAQ (reference sequence). The V segment lost 1 base and the J segment 7 bases; nucleotides outside the gene matches: 6. The CDR3 reads CASSLVLDRLEAFF. In nucleotides, the CDR3 is TGTGCCAGCAGCTTAGTACTGGACAGGCTTGAAGCTTTCTTT.

The rearrangement links TRBV10-1 to TRBJ2-7, with D tentatively TRBD1 (6 bases). Deletions cut 4 bases from V and 6 bases from J, with 16 bases between. Germline CDR1 is WNHNN and CDR2 is SYGVQD (reference sequence). There are 14 residues in the CDR3. Here the CDR3 DNA reads TGCGCCAGCAGTGCGGGGACACCTAAGGGCGAGCAGTACTTC. This sequence encodes CASSAGTPKGEQYF.

V usage is TRBV20-1 and J usage is TRBJ2-1, with a possible D match to TRBD2 (5 bases). Trimming stripped 3 bases from V and 6 bases from J, with 18 bases between. Germline values: CDR1 DFQATT, CDR2 SNEGSKA (reference sequence). The CDR3 runs to 15 residues. The CDR3 DNA is TGCAGTGCTAGTTGGGAGTATTATTCGGGCAATGAGCAGTTCTTC. Translated, it gives CSASWEYYSGNEQFF.

This clone was detected a few times. This chain links TRBV29-1 with TRBJ2-7, with a weak D call TRBD1 (5 bases). The CDR3 totals 14 residues. Per the germline V gene, CDR1 is SQVTM and CDR2 is ANQGSEA. V was cut by 1 base and J by 0 bases, with 10 bases left in between. The CDR3, as DNA: TGCAGCGTTGAAGGTAGACAGCTCTCCTACGAGCAGTACTTC. This codes for CSVEGRQLSYEQYF.

The V gene is TRBV3-1 (or the pseudogene TRBV3-2), the J gene TRBJ1-6, with TRBD1 matching over 7 bases. This CDR3 is built from 13 residues. CDR1 is LGHDT, CDR2 YNNKEL, per germline (reference sequence). With 5 bases clipped from V and 12 bases from J, the junction kept 7 bases outside the gene matches. The CDR3 DNA sequence: TGTGCCAGCAGCGCCCGACAGGGAGGACCCCTCCACTTT. Protein sequence: CASSARQGGPLHF.

The chain joins TRBV27 to TRBJ1-6; TRBD1 might be the D (6 bases). The length of the CDR3 is 18 residues. V shed 8 bases and J shed 2 bases, with 22 bases lying between them. Germline values: CDR1 MNHEY, CDR2 SMNVEV (reference sequence). CDR3 in amino acids: CASSPVYGGRAYNSPLHF. The CDR3 coding sequence is TGTGCCAGCTCTCCGGTTTATGGGGGCAGGGCCTATAATTCACCCCTCCACTTT.

The sample holds a few counts of this clone. V gene TRBV11-3 combines with J gene TRBJ2-5; TRBD2 agrees at 9 bases. CDR1 and CDR2 (germline): SGHNT, YENEEA. The CDR3 is 17 residues long. V was clipped by 0 bases and J by 5 bases; unmatched bases: 10. The CDR3 bases are TGTGCCAGCAGCTTAGAAAGCGGGGGGCAGCTGGGGGAGACCCAGTACTTC. Residues: CASSLESGGQLGETQYF.

This chain connects TRBV7-3 to TRBJ1-1; no clear D gene. The CDR3 runs to 13 residues. Looked up from germline, CDR1 is SGHTA and CDR2 is FQGTGA. Trimming cost V 0 bases and J 4 bases, with 6 bases left between them. The CDR3 region is CASSLTASTEAFF. The CDR3 DNA reads TGTGCCAGCAGCTTAACGGCTAGCACTGAAGCTTTCTTT.

This rearrangement joins TRBV28 to TRBJ1-2, with a tentative D call TRBD1 (5 bases). The germline V gene has CDR1 MDHEN and CDR2 SYDVKM. This CDR3 comprises 12 residues. Trimming took off 4 bases at V and 8 bases at J, with 11 bases between the two ends. CDR3 sequence reads: CASSSLGGGYTF. The CDR3 nucleotides are TGTGCCAGCAGTTCCCTTGGGGGGGGCTACACCTTC.

This clone was detected a few times. The chain links TRBV18 to TRBJ2-7; tentatively, D is TRBD1 (5 bases). The V gene lost 2 bases and the J gene lost 6 bases, with 11 bases spanning the gap. This CDR3 is 13 amino acids long. Germline CDR1 KGHSH, CDR2 LQKENI. CDR3 protein: CASSPAGSAEQYF. CDR3 DNA: TGTGCCAGCTCACCAGCAGGGTCGGCCGAGCAGTACTTC.

The gene calls are TRBV11-2 and TRBJ2-6; possible D gene TRBD1, 5 bases. This CDR3 comprises 16 residues. Germline CDR1 reads SGHAT; CDR2 reads FQNNGV. Trimming pared 2 bases from V and 2 bases from J, leaving 10 bases between. CDR3 in amino acids: CASSLTGLAGANVLTF. CDR3 nucleotide sequence: TGTGCCAGCAGCTTAACAGGCTTAGCTGGGGCCAACGTCCTGACTTTC.

This clone has a single count. J is TRBJ2-2 and V is TRBV10-3; 10 nucleotides match TRBD2. The CDR3 is 18 residues long. V gave up 4 bases and J gave up 0 bases; unmatched junction bases: 8. Germline CDR1 is ENHRY and CDR2 is SYGVKD. CDR3 bases: TGTGCCATCAGTGTCACTAGCGGGGACAACGCGAACACCGGGGAGCTGTTTTTT. Translating it yields CAISVTSGDNANTGELFF.

This clone was counted a single time. V gene TRBV7-7 combines with J gene TRBJ2-5, with D perhaps TRBD2 (7 bases). This CDR3 is 15 amino acids long. V was cut by 0 bases and J by 5 bases, with 13 bases left in between. CDR1 is SSHAT, CDR2 FNYEAQ, per germline (reference sequence). CDR3 bases: TGTGCCAGCAGCTTAGCGGGGGGGCTTGCGGAGACCCAGTACTTC. Translating gives CASSLAGGLAETQYF.

The chain employs TRBV2 and TRBJ1-1; 10 bases are a match to TRBD1. Trimming took 5 bases from V and 6 from J; bases not matched to a gene: 6. Per the germline V gene, CDR1 is SNHLY and CDR2 is FYNNEI. The CDR3 is 14 residues long. CDR3 protein: CASSSGQGGAEAFF. CDR3 in DNA: TGTGCCAGCAGTTCCGGACAGGGGGGTGCTGAAGCTTTCTTT.

This clone was counted a single time. This chain uses TRBV19 with TRBJ2-5, with D hard to call. CDR1 and CDR2 from the germline V gene are LNHDA and SQIVND (reference sequence). The CDR3 consists of 13 residues. Deletions cut 5 bases from V and 4 bases from J, with 11 bases between. CDR3: CASSFRLAETQYF. The CDR3 DNA reads TGTGCCAGTAGTTTCCGGTTAGCAGAGACCCAGTACTTC.

This clone showed up just a few times. This chain joins TRBV24-1 and TRBJ2-6; TRBD1 agrees at 8 bases. Germline V gene lookup returns CDR1 KGHDR and CDR2 SFDVKD. V gave up 4 bases and J gave up 1 base; unmatched junction bases: 8. The CDR3 extends over 18 amino acids. Here the CDR3 DNA reads TGTGCCACCAGTGAACACAGGGGGAAAGGTTCTGGGGCCAACGTCCTGACTTTC. This encodes CATSEHRGKGSGANVLTF.

This sequence joins TRBV5-1 and TRBJ2-7, with D perhaps TRBD1 (6 bases). Germline V gives CDR1 SGHRS, CDR2 YFSETQ. V dropped 4 bases and J dropped 3 bases, with 17 bases sitting between them. The CDR3 has 15 residues. As DNA, the CDR3 is TGCGCCAGCAGCATGGGACATCCGACGAGCTACGAGCAGTACTTC. Residues: CASSMGHPTSYEQYF.

V and J are TRBV13 and TRBJ2-7; weak D call: TRBD2 (5 bases). The CDR3 is made up of 14 amino acids. Germline CDR1 is PRHDT and CDR2 is FYEKMQ (reference sequence). V gave up 5 bases and J gave up 4 bases, with 15 bases separating them. DNA of the CDR3: TGTGCCAGCAGCCTCGGACGGAGGACTTACGAGCAGTACTTC. Translation gives CASSLGRRTYEQYF.

This clone was counted between two and nine times. The V gene is TRBV3-1 (or the pseudogene TRBV3-2), the J gene TRBJ1-6; 9 bases fit TRBD1. The V gene end was trimmed by 6 bases and the J gene end by 6 bases; junction bases not matched to a gene: 3. The CDR3 consists of 14 residues. Per germline, CDR1 LGHDT and CDR2 YNNKEL (reference sequence). In nucleotides, the CDR3 is TGTGCCAGCAGACAGGGGGCTGGTAATTCACCCCTCCACTTT. Amino acid sequence: CASRQGAGNSPLHF.

V and J are TRBV3-1 (or the pseudogene TRBV3-2) and TRBJ2-5; 16 bases map to TRBD2. Trimming at V came to 6 bases and at J to 0 bases, leaving 10 bases not matched to a gene. CDR1 LGHDT and CDR2 YNNKEL come from the germline V gene (reference sequence). This CDR3 region has 19 residues. CDR3 in amino acids: CASSPFGTSGGADQETQYF. The DNA of the CDR3 is TGTGCCAGCAGTCCTTTCGGGACTAGCGGGGGGGCGGACCAAGAGACCCAGTACTTC.

Only one count was recorded for this clone. The rearrangement joins TRBV21-1 to TRBJ2-3; the table names TRBD2, a call not compared with the DNA. TRBV21-1 corresponds to a pseudogene. The CDR3 loop spans 13 amino acids. CDR3 loop: CASRRREPDTQYF. The CDR3 DNA reads as TGTGCCAGCAGAAGGAGGGAGCCAGATACGCAGTATTTT.

The chain is built from TRBV9 and TRBJ2-6; 8 nucleotides align to TRBD2. V dropped 0 bases and J dropped 4; count of bases not matched to a gene: 12. Germline-derived CDR1 and CDR2 are SGDLS and YYNGEE. The CDR3 consists of 19 residues. Here the CDR3 reads CASSVAIAGMPSGANVLTF. The CDR3 coding sequence is TGTGCCAGCAGCGTAGCGATAGCGGGGATGCCTTCCGGGGCCAACGTCCTGACTTTC.

This clone has just one count. The gene calls are TRBV11-2 and TRBJ1-4; no definite D call. Germline-derived CDR1 and CDR2 are SGHAT and FQNNGV. This CDR3 spans 16 amino acids. The germline V and J ends were trimmed by 5 bases and 0 bases, with 13 bases remaining between them. The CDR3 DNA sequence: TGTGCCAGCAGCCCTTACATTTCCCCAACTAATGAAAAACTGTTTTTT. This codes for CASSPYISPTNEKLFF.

This sequence joins TRBV4-1 and TRBJ1-5; 7 nucleotides line up with TRBD1. The V gene's germline CDR1 is MGHRA and CDR2 YSYEKL. Trimming at V came to 1 base and at J to 4 bases, leaving 13 bases not matched to a gene. This CDR3 is built from 18 residues. CDR3 DNA: TGCGCCAGCAGCCAAGTTTGGGGACCGGGACAGATAAATCAGCCCCAGCATTTT. The encoded protein is CASSQVWGPGQINQPQHF.

The chain combines TRBV7-9 with TRBJ2-4, with 7 bases that match TRBD1. The trim removed 8 bases at V and 5 bases at J, leaving 9 bases unmatched. Per the germline V gene, CDR1 is SEHNR and CDR2 is FQNEAQ (reference sequence). This CDR3 has 14 residues. This CDR3 is CASVGDRRQNIQYF. CDR3 nucleotide sequence: TGTGCCAGCGTCGGGGACAGAAGACAAAACATTCAGTACTTC.

The chain couples TRBV12-3 or TRBV12-4 to TRBJ1-1; 7 nucleotides line up with TRBD1. V shed 9 bases and J 0 bases; nucleotides not matched to a gene: 4. The CDR3 is 13 residues long. The CDR3 protein is CASDRAMNTEAFF. The CDR3, as DNA: TGTGCCAGTGACAGGGCCATGAACACTGAAGCTTTCTTT.

The count of this clone is one. This chain links TRBV9 with TRBJ2-7, with D possibly TRBD2 on 5 matching bases. The CDR3 consists of 14 residues. Germline V gives CDR1 SGDLS, CDR2 YYNGEE. V was clipped by 2 bases and J by 2 bases, with 11 bases between them. CDR3 bases: TGTGCCAGCAGCGTCGGGGAATTCACCTACGAGCAGTACTTC. Translation gives CASSVGEFTYEQYF. The full variable domain, rest sourced from reference TRBV9 and TRBJ2-7, is DSGVTQTPKHLITATGQRVTLRCSPRSGDLSVYWYQQSLDQGLQFLIQYYNGEERAKGNILERFSAQQFPDLHSELNLSSLELGDSALYFCASSVGEFTYEQYFGPGTRLTVT.